Listed here are 8 T cell receptor beta chains from one sample, sequenced in a study of beta chain features in type 1 diabetes. Findings of the study overall: Shortening that was moderate but significant affected the TCRB CDR3s of Type 1 diabetes patients in all four CD4+ subsets.

What was sequenced were expressed TCRB transcripts, since all of the isolated RNA had been reverse transcribed. TCRdb's copy holds only in-frame clones and misses some; the assay was immunoSEQ multiplex PCR. In the table there are a few hundred thousand clones, over 14% of which are singletons. These receptors lack a known antigen. The sequenced material came from naive CD4+ T cells from blood. The receptors were sampled from a man between 18 and 29 years old with type 1 diabetes.

The gene calls are TRBV7-2 and TRBJ2-3; weak D call: TRBD2 (6 bases). Per the germline V gene, CDR1 is SGHTA and CDR2 is FQGNSA. Trimming removed 3 bases from V and 1 base from J, with 17 bases in between. CDR3 length: 17 amino acids. The CDR3, as DNA: TGTGCCAGCAGCTTTTCTCCTCACGGGGGTGGCACAGATACGCAGTATTTT. It translates to CASSFSPHGGGTDTQYF. Combining the CDR3 with reference TRBV7-2 and TRBJ2-3 gives the whole variable domain GAGVSQSPSNKVTEKGKDVELRCDPISGHTALYWYRQSLGQGLEFLIYFQGNSAPDKSGLPSDRFSAERTGGSVSTLTIQRTQQEDSAVYLCASSFSPHGGGTDTQYFGPGTRLTVL.

V usage is TRBV2 and J usage is TRBJ2-7, with D possibly matching TRBD1 (6 bases). The CDR3 runs to 12 residues. Germline CDR1 and CDR2: SNHLY and FYNNEI. V was clipped by 6 bases and J by 4 bases, with 10 bases between them. DNA of the CDR3: TGTGCCAGCAGGAAGGACAGTTACGAGCAGTACTTC. Translated, it gives CASRKDSYEQYF.

This clone came up a few times. This chain joins TRBV2 and TRBJ2-1; 10 nucleotides match TRBD1. Per germline, CDR1 SNHLY and CDR2 FYNNEI. There are 14 residues in the CDR3. The V and J ends lost 11 bases and 3 bases, in that order; junction bases with no gene match: 7. This CDR3 reads CAGLRDRGYNEQFF. CDR3 DNA: TGTGCCGGACTCCGGGACAGGGGCTACAATGAGCAGTTCTTC. Variable domain in full (rest from reference TRBV2 and TRBJ2-1): EPEVTQTPSHQVTQMGQEVILRCVPISNHLYFYWYRQILGQKVEFLVSFYNNEISEKSEIFDDQFSVERPDGSNFTLKIRSTKLEDSAMYFCAGLRDRGYNEQFFGPGTRLTVL.

This chain uses TRBV30 with TRBJ2-1; TRBD2 matches at 11 bases. The germline V gene has CDR1 GTSNPN and CDR2 SVGIG (reference sequence). Trimming at V came to 5 bases and at J to 3 bases, leaving 9 bases not matched to a gene. The CDR3 spans 16 residues. The CDR3 protein is CAWGDDGTSGYNEQFF. The CDR3 bases are TGTGCCTGGGGAGACGATGGGACTAGCGGCTACAATGAGCAGTTCTTC.

This clone was counted between two and nine times. This chain connects TRBV10-3 to TRBJ2-7; TRBD2 is a possible D gene (5 bases). Germline V lookup: CDR1 ENHRY, CDR2 SYGVKD. The V gene lost 4 bases and the J gene lost 4 bases, with 11 bases spanning the gap. The CDR3 consists of 13 residues. The DNA of the CDR3 is TGTGCCATCAGTGCCGGTCGAGGGTACGAGCAGTACTTC. It encodes CAISAGRGYEQYF.

This clone was observed a handful of times. Different DNA sequences within this sample yield the same CDR3. The chain employs TRBV7-2 and TRBJ2-7, with TRBD1 matching 9 bases. Germline loops: CDR1 SGHTA, CDR2 FQGNSA. Trimming removed 3 bases from V and 1 base from J; junction bases left unmatched: 1. The CDR3 is 14 residues long. This chain's CDR3 is CASSLGTGSYEQYF. The CDR3, as DNA: TGTGCCAGCAGCTTGGGGACAGGGTCCTACGAGCAGTACTTC.

This clone has just one count. The rearrangement links TRBV7-9 to TRBJ2-5, with D possibly TRBD1 on 5 matching bases. Trimming shortened V by 3 bases and J by 5 bases, and 13 bases separated the two germline ends. Germline assignment: CDR1 SEHNR and CDR2 FQNEAQ (reference sequence). The CDR3 has 14 amino acids. The CDR3 sequence: CASSLDIWAETQYF. The CDR3 bases are TGTGCCAGCAGCTTGGACATCTGGGCGGAGACCCAGTACTTC. Supplemented by reference TRBV7-9 and TRBJ2-5, the full variable domain reads DTGVSQNPRHKITKRGQNVTFRCDPISEHNRLYWYRQTLGQGPEFLTYFQNEAQLEKSRLLSDRFSAERPKGSFSTLEIQRTEQGDSAMYLCASSLDIWAETQYFGPGTRLLVL.

This clone turned up a few times. This rearrangement joins TRBV5-1 to TRBJ2-5; 12 nucleotides agree with TRBD2. This CDR3 comprises 15 residues. Trimming cost V 7 bases and J 4 bases; bases outside gene matches: 8. Germline V lookup: CDR1 SGHRS, CDR2 YFSETQ. CDR3 DNA sequence: TGCGCCAGCGCCCTCCAACTAGCGGGGGGAGAGACCCAGTACTTC. It translates to CASALQLAGGETQYF.